One and the same sample provided the 15 T cell receptor beta chains below, sequenced in a study of blood T cell repertoires in COVID-19. Profiled with immunoSEQ multiplex PCR; TCRdb holds only in-frame clones, not every one. This sample yields approximately 150,000 clones, of which 80% to 90% are seen a single time; about 1.5% belongs to the top ten. The specimen was peripheral blood. These receptors all come from a woman aged 55-69 years with acute or convalescent COVID-19.

The chain is built from TRBV3-1 (or the pseudogene TRBV3-2) and TRBJ2-3; TRBD2 matches 10 bases. The CDR3 extends over 15 amino acids. V shed 4 bases and J 4 bases; nucleotides not matched to a gene: 5. Germline CDR1 LGHDT, CDR2 YNNKEL (reference sequence). Here the CDR3 DNA reads TGTGCCAGCAGCCGTAGGAGCGGGGGGGCAGATACGCAGTATTTT. The encoded protein is CASSRRSGGADTQYF.

The V and J genes are TRBV7-9 and TRBJ2-5; 10 bases fit TRBD1. This CDR3 region has 14 residues. With 4 bases clipped from V and 4 bases from J, the junction kept 3 bases outside the gene matches. CDR1 is SEHNR and CDR2 is FQNEAQ in the germline V gene (reference sequence). The chain's CDR3 is CASSYRDRGETQYF. As DNA, the CDR3 is TGTGCCAGCAGCTACCGGGACAGGGGAGAGACCCAGTACTTC.

V usage is TRBV3-1 (or the pseudogene TRBV3-2) and J usage is TRBJ2-1; D perhaps matches TRBD1 (6 bases). Germline assignment: CDR1 LGHDT and CDR2 YNNKEL (reference sequence). V lost 6 bases, J lost 6 bases, and 12 bases lay in between. This CDR3 contains 13 residues. In nucleotides, the CDR3 is TGTGCCAGCAGGGGGGCGCCGGGCAATGAGCAGTTCTTC. Amino acids: CASRGAPGNEQFF.

The CDR3 loop is CASSRQGARNGELFF. The CDR3, as DNA: TGTGCCAGCAGTCGACAGGGGGCTAGAAACGGGGAGCTGTTTTTT. This chain uses TRBV2 with TRBJ2-2; 10 bases line up with TRBD1. Losses at the gene ends were 5 bases for V and 7 bases for J; bases not matched to a gene: 7. Germline CDR1 and CDR2: SNHLY and FYNNEI. The CDR3 has 15 amino acids. Complete variable domain (other parts from reference TRBV2 and TRBJ2-2): EPEVTQTPSHQVTQMGQEVILRCVPISNHLYFYWYRQILGQKVEFLVSFYNNEISEKSEIFDDQFSVERPDGSNFTLKIRSTKLEDSAMYFCASSRQGARNGELFFGEGSRLTVL.

The chain employs TRBV4-1 and TRBJ2-3; TRBD2 is a possible D gene (5 bases). CDR1 is MGHRA and CDR2 is YSYEKL in the germline V gene. This CDR3 has 13 amino acids. V gave up 8 bases and J gave up 7 bases, with 16 bases separating them. CDR3 residues: CASFTPERNTQYF. CDR3 coding DNA: TGCGCCAGCTTTACTCCTGAGCGGAATACGCAGTATTTT.

The V and J genes are TRBV4-1 and TRBJ1-1; TRBD1 might be the D (5 bases). Looked up from germline, CDR1 is MGHRA and CDR2 is YSYEKL. The CDR3 totals 16 residues. Trimming left V 4 bases short and J 0 bases short, with 15 bases between. This chain's CDR3 is CASSPISQGMNTEAFF. CDR3 DNA sequence: TGCGCCAGCAGCCCCATCTCCCAGGGAATGAACACTGAAGCTTTCTTT.

The sample holds one count of this clone. This specimen includes other DNA sequences encoding the same CDR3. V gene TRBV19 combines with J gene TRBJ2-1; 9 bases line up with TRBD1. The V and J ends lost 3 bases and 2 bases, in that order; junction bases with no gene match: 2. Germline-derived CDR1 and CDR2 are LNHDA and SQIVND (reference sequence). There are 15 residues in the CDR3. CDR3 DNA: TGTGCCAGTAGTATTGGGACAGGGACCTACAATGAGCAGTTCTTC. Translated, it gives CASSIGTGTYNEQFF.

V gene TRBV18 combines with J gene TRBJ1-2; D is perhaps TRBD1 (5 bases). CDR1 is KGHSH and CDR2 is LQKENI in the germline V gene. The V end lost 2 bases, the J end lost 5 bases, and 15 bases lay between the germline ends. This CDR3 region has 15 residues. The CDR3 region is CASSPGASGDYGYTF. The CDR3 coding sequence is TGTGCCAGCTCACCAGGGGCCTCTGGCGATTATGGCTACACCTTC.

This rearrangement joins TRBV9 to TRBJ1-3, with TRBD1 identical over 8 bases. V lost 3 bases and J lost 3; bases outside the gene matches: 2. The CDR3 spans 14 residues. The germline CDR1 and CDR2 sequences are SGDLS and YYNGEE. For the CDR3, the DNA is TGTGCCAGCAGCGCAGGGGGCGGTGGAAACACCATATATTTT. Its protein is CASSAGGGGNTIYF.

V is TRBV7-9 and J is TRBJ2-2; D may be TRBD2 (5 bases). V was shortened by 5 bases and J by 4 bases, with 14 bases between the two germline ends. Germline V lookup: CDR1 SEHNR, CDR2 FQNEAQ (reference sequence). The length of the CDR3 is 15 residues. This CDR3 is CASSAGRGFTGELFF. DNA of the CDR3: TGTGCCAGCAGCGCGGGCCGGGGTTTCACCGGGGAGCTGTTTTTT.

The V gene is TRBV4-2, the J gene TRBJ2-2; TRBD2 matches at 10 bases. The length of the CDR3 is 15 residues. Germline lookup yields CDR1 LGHNA and CDR2 YNFKEQ. The V segment lost 6 bases and the J segment 3 bases; nucleotides outside the gene matches: 4. CDR3 region: CASSLLAGYTGELFF. The CDR3, as DNA: TGTGCCAGCAGTCTACTAGCGGGATACACCGGGGAGCTGTTTTTT.

This sequence joins TRBV19 and TRBJ1-4; 7 bases agree with TRBD1. The trim removed 10 bases at V and 6 bases at J, leaving 8 bases unmatched. This CDR3 region has 13 residues. The V gene's germline CDR1 is LNHDA and CDR2 SQIVND (reference sequence). This CDR3 reads CATAQGDYEKLFF. In nucleotides, the CDR3 is TGTGCCACCGCTCAGGGGGACTATGAAAAACTGTTTTTT.

V and J are TRBV10-3 and TRBJ1-2, with D unclear. Per germline, CDR1 ENHRY and CDR2 SYGVKD. The CDR3 totals 12 residues. The V and J ends lost 2 bases and 3 bases respectively, with 4 bases between them. The CDR3 sequence: CAISEGDYGYTF. The DNA of the CDR3 is TGTGCCATCAGTGAGGGAGACTATGGCTACACCTTC.

J is TRBJ1-2 and V is TRBV9; D is unresolved. Germline V gene lookup returns CDR1 SGDLS and CDR2 YYNGEE. The CDR3 consists of 14 residues. V dropped 0 bases and J dropped 4 bases, with 10 bases sitting between them. The CDR3 DNA follows: TGTGCCAGCAGCGTAGTCGGAGGCCCCTATGGCTACACCTTC. Its protein product is CASSVVGGPYGYTF.

This CDR3 reads CASSLGDRVYGYTF. The CDR3 bases are TGCGCCAGCAGCTTGGGGGACAGGGTCTATGGCTACACCTTC. This chain joins TRBV5-1 and TRBJ1-2, with TRBD1 matching over 9 bases. The trim removed 0 bases at V and 4 bases at J, leaving 1 base unmatched. Per the germline V gene, CDR1 is SGHRS and CDR2 is YFSETQ. The CDR3 is 14 residues long. Complete variable domain (other parts from reference TRBV5-1 and TRBJ1-2): KAGVTQTPRYLIKTRGQQVTLSCSPISGHRSVSWYQQTPGQGLQFLFEYFSETQRNKGNFPGRFSGRQFSNSRSEMNVSTLELGDSALYLCASSLGDRVYGYTFGSGTRLTVV.